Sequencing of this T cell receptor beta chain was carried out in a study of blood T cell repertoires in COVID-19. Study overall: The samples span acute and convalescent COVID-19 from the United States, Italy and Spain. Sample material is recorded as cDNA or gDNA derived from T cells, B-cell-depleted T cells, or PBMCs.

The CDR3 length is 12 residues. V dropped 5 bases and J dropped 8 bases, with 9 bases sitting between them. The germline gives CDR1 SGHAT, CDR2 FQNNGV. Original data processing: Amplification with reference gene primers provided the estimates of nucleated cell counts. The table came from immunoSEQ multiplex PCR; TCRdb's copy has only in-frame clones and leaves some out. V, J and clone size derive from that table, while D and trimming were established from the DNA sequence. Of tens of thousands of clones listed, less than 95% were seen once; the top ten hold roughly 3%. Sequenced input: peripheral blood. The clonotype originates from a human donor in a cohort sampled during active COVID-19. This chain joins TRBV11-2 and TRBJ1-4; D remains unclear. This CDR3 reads CASSPSWEKLFF. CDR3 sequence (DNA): TGTGCCAGCAGCCCCAGTTGGGAAAAACTGTTTTTT.